This T cell receptor (beta chain) is drawn from a study of cytotoxic CD8 clonotypes in ibrutinib-treated CLL. Deep sequencing aimed at 1 in 200,000 to 1 in 1 million T cells' resolution. The assay was immunoSEQ multiplex PCR, and TCRdb's table has in-frame clones only and misses some. In the table there are 75,000 to 90,000 clones, roughly 85% of which are singletons. The CDR3 sequence is 13 residues long. The germline V gene has CDR1 MNHNS and CDR2 SASEGT. Trimming took 6 bases from V and 6 from J, leaving 12 bases between them. Notes on this clone: Its antigen is unidentified.

General observations from the study: Sustained-remission and progressing patients diverged in sampling times.

V is TRBV6-1 and J is TRBJ2-1; D may be TRBD2 (5 bases). The sample here was PBMCs, taken after 24 months of ibrutinib treatment. The receptor was derived from a human donor with chronic lymphocytic leukemia. This CDR3 is CASSLVAGNEQFF. In DNA, the CDR3 is TGTGCCAGCAGCCTTGTGGCGGGCAATGAGCAGTTCTTC.